This T cell receptor beta chain derives from a study of Ad26.COV2.S vaccination and SARS-CoV-2 variants. The treatment here: roughly 20 received Ad26.COV2.S at low or high dose, single or two shots; 5 received placebo; per-sample allocation not given. Vaccine and placebo recipients were sampled on day 63 after the first injection. Trimming stripped 10 bases from V and 11 bases from J, with 21 bases between. Germline V lookup: CDR1 SEHNR, CDR2 FQNEAQ (reference sequence). This CDR3 contains 13 residues. Repertoires were generated with immunoSEQ multiplex PCR, while TCRdb's copy carries only in-frame clones and drops some. The sample lists about 440,000 clones, approximately 90% seen once, with around 13% in the top ten.

The sequence was collected from a person between 18 and 65 years old who received the Ad26.COV2.S COVID-19 vaccine or a placebo. Here the sequenced sample was peripheral blood, taken in a trial of Ad26.COV2.S vaccine versus placebo. V usage is TRBV7-9 and J usage is TRBJ2-4; weak D call: TRBD2 (6 bases). CDR3 nucleotides: TGTGCCACGTCTTCGGGACCCGGGAGCGTTCAGTACTTC. It encodes CATSSGPGSVQYF.